These T cell receptor beta chains were read from a single sample in a study of Graves' ophthalmopathy and Graves' hyperthyroidism. TCRdb used MiXCR to reprocess the multiplex PCR reads, holding one entry per CDR3 protein. The table has some 240,000 distinct CDR3 sequences, 40% to 50% seen once; the top ten hold less than 50%. Sequenced material: peripheral blood. These receptors came from an adult man with Graves' ophthalmopathy. Each CDR3 is given with its conserved first and last residue. Where a row states a size, it is once, few, many or the class of an expanded clone; other rows omit it.

V	J	length	size	CDR3
TRBV3-1	TRBJ1-5	15	-	CASSSPGQENQPQHF
TRBV25-1	TRBJ1-1	15	-	CASSPQGALGTEAFF
TRBV2	TRBJ2-7	11	-	CASSERGEQYF
TRBV6-1	TRBJ2-7	13	-	CASSVRDLYEQYF
TRBV2	TRBJ1-3	15	many	CASSEMRGAGNTIYF
TRBV15	TRBJ1-1	14	few	CATSRAAMNTEAFF
TRBV29-1	TRBJ2-7	13	-	CSVGQGVPYEQYF
TRBV7-6	TRBJ1-1	18	-	CASSLVTGGAGFGTEAFF
TRBV20-1	TRBJ1-1	11	few	CSASRWTEAFF
TRBV7-8	TRBJ1-4	20	-	CASSLNGARGTKTDNEKLFF
TRBV9	TRBJ2-7	15	-	CASSLDDREGYEQYF
TRBV19	TRBJ2-5	12	-	CASSIDRETQYF
TRBV10-2	TRBJ2-7	13	-	CASSEYRGYEQYF
TRBV10-3	TRBJ2-7	14	-	CASSSLTGGNEQYF
TRBV19	TRBJ1-5	15	few	CASIRNRGLGQPQHF
TRBV20-1	TRBJ1-1	12	few	CSAREENTEAFF
TRBV7-2	TRBJ1-6	14	-	CASSPRTTGTPLHF
TRBV29-1	TRBJ1-2	14	-	CSVETPGGENGYTF
TRBV29-1	TRBJ1-3	13	few	CSVWVNSGNTIYF
TRBV7-9	TRBJ2-5	13	-	CASSSMGGDSGFF
TRBV7-8	TRBJ2-7	15	-	CASSQWTGGRNEQYF
TRBV15	TRBJ2-7	18	-	CATSRLQGTSGPSYEQYF
TRBV6-6	TRBJ1-5	15	-	CASSEWGTLNQPQHF
TRBV2	TRBJ1-4	15	-	CASSEQYDYNEKLFF
TRBV6-6	TRBJ1-1	14	few	CASSYSTQGTEAFF
TRBV9	TRBJ1-6	14	-	CASAGGDISSPLHF
TRBV7-9	TRBJ2-7	14	-	CASGDRGPSYEQYF
TRBV10-3	TRBJ2-7	12	few	CAISRTSGEQYF
TRBV7-9	TRBJ2-5	16	-	CASSPRLAGGGETQYF
TRBV25-1	TRBJ2-2	16	once	CASREPGQTYTGELFF
TRBV19	TRBJ1-5	16	-	CASSIDLQGRDQPQHF
TRBV15	TRBJ1-3	13	-	CATSRDFGNTIYF
TRBV18	TRBJ1-5	14	-	CASTGENSNQPQHF
TRBV7-3	TRBJ2-1	14	-	CASSLRGTNNEQFF
TRBV10-3	TRBJ1-2	15	-	CASQGRGEGYYGYTF
TRBV5-4	TRBJ2-3	16	few	CASSLGQRLHTDTQYF
TRBV11-3	-	12	-	CASSWTGGEQFF
TRBV20-1	TRBJ2-7	15	-	CSASSGLARGYEQYF
TRBV5-1	TRBJ2-7	17	-	CASSWGTGGAADHEQYF
TRBV6-2/TRBV6-3	TRBJ1-5	13	-	CASNRGLSQPQHF
TRBV7-9	TRBJ2-5	13	-	CASSPPRSETQYF
TRBV6-5	TRBJ2-7	15	few	CASSSGQGRTYEQYF
TRBV10-3	TRBJ1-6	14	-	CASRSTGGSSPLHF
TRBV15	TRBJ1-2	13	-	CATSRDLARGYTF
TRBV19	TRBJ1-1	15	-	CASSMRGGKDTEAFF
TRBV6-5	TRBJ2-7	13	few	CASRPTSSYEQYF
TRBV29-1	TRBJ1-2	12	-	CSVEVGYYGYTF
TRBV24-1	TRBJ1-5	15	-	CARPSGSARDQPQHF